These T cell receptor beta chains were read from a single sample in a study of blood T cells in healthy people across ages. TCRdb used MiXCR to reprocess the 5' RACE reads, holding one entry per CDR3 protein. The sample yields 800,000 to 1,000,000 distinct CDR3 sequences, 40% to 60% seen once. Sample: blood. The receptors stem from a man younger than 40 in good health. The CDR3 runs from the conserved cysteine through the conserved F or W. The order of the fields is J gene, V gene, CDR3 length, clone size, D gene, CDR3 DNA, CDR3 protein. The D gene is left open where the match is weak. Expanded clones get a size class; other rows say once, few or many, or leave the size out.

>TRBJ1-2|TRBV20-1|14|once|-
TGCAGTGCTCCTGATCCGGGGTATAACTATGGCTACACCTTC
CSAPDPGYNYGYTF
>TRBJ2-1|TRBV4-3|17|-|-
TGCGCCAGCAGCCAAGATTTTATGGCAGGGGCGTACAATGAGCAGTTCTTC
CASSQDFMAGAYNEQFF
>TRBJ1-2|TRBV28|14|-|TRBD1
TGTGCCAGCAGTCATGGGACAGGAATCTATGGCTACACCTTC
CASSHGTGIYGYTF
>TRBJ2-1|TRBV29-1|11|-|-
TGCAGCGTTTCCGGGGGCAGTGAGCAGTTCTTC
CSVSGGSEQFF
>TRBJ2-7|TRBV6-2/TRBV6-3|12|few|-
TGTGCCAGCAGTTTAACTCACCTAGGGCAGTACTTC
CASSLTHLGQYF
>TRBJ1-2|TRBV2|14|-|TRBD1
TGTGCCAGCAGGGGGGACAGCCCCCGTAGAGGCTACACCTTC
CASRGDSPRRGYTF
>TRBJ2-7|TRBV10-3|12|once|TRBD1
TGTGCCAGCCCGACAGGGACCTACGAGCAGTACTTC
CASPTGTYEQYF
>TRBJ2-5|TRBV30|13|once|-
TGTGCCTGGGATTTTTCTTCGGGGGAGACCCAGTACTTC
CAWDFSSGETQYF
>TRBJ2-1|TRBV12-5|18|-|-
TGTGCTAGTGGTTTGGCCACGAAACAGGAGAGCTCCGACAATGAGCAGTTCTTC
CASGLATKQESSDNEQFF
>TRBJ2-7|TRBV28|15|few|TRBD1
TGTGCCAGCAGTTTACCGGGACAGGGTTTTATCAAGCAGTACTTC
CASSLPGQGFIKQYF
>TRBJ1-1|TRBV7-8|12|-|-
TGTGCCAGCAGCTTAATTACCACTGAAGCTTTCTTT
CASSLITTEAFF
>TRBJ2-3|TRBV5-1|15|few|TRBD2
TGCGCCAGTACCGCCCTAGCGGGGGGGACAGATACGCAGTATTTT
CASTALAGGTDTQYF
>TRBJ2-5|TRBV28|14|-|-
TGTGCCAGCAGTGGACCCACAGACCAAGAGACCCAGTACTTC
CASSGPTDQETQYF
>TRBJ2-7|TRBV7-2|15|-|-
TGTGCCAGCAGCTTAGGAGGACAGCCGACCTACGAGCAGTACTTC
CASSLGGQPTYEQYF
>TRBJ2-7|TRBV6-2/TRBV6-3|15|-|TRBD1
TGTGCCAGCAGACCATCCGGGACAGGGTTCCACGAGCAGTACTTC
CASRPSGTGFHEQYF